Sequencing of this TCR beta chain was carried out in a study of cytomegalovirus exposure and HLA in healthy donors. About the research overall: Out of roughly 200 million T cells, an earlier analysis found 117 million unique TCR beta sequences in total.

There are 13 residues in the CDR3. Germline V gene data show CDR1 as SGHTA and CDR2 as FQGTGA. V lost 5 bases to trimming and J lost 10 bases, with 12 bases between them. The PCR had 60 Vbeta and 13 Jbeta primers. The table came from immunoSEQ multiplex PCR; TCRdb's copy has only in-frame clones and leaves some out. Of over 150,000 clones listed, more than 60% are singletons. General study points: Follow-up analysis later connected one missense variant in DCLRE1C with trimming of TCR beta V- and J-genes. Evidence from a later analysis indicated that most CMV-associated TCR beta chains looked HLA-restricted.

In this sample, this clone turned up a few times. Its antigen is not identified. Specimen: PBMCs. This receptor was taken from a woman aged 55-70 years in good health and CMV-seropositive. The chain joins TRBV7-3 to TRBJ1-6, with unresolved D. The CDR3, as DNA: TGTGCCAGCAGCCGAGGTTTGCCCTCACCCCTCCACTTT. Protein: CASSRGLPSPLHF.